This is a list of T cell receptor beta chains from one sample in a study of PD-L1 blockade in urothelial cancer. Assay: immunoSEQ multiplex PCR; the TCRdb copy retains only in-frame clones and omits some. The top ten clones hold 3% to 3.5% of a sample with 20,000 to 30,000 clones, roughly 87% of them seen once. The sequencing used PBMCs, collected around atezolizumab (anti-PD-L1) treatment. All receptors come from a middle-aged man with urothelial cancer. Both conserved end residues are trimmed from each CDR3. Clone size is given for some rows only: seen once, a few or many times, or a class if the clone is expanded.

v_gene	len	abundance	j_gene	CDR3aa
TRBV7-9	13	-	TRBJ2-1	ASSSSGMMYNEQF
TRBV7-2	14	-	TRBJ2-2	ASSLSGGWNTGELF
TRBV27	12	-	TRBJ2-7	ASSRQAPSYEQY
TRBV7-9	9	-	TRBJ2-1	ASSYSGGQF
TRBV9	13	-	TRBJ2-1	ASSGRGGPADEQF
TRBV5-6	11	few	TRBJ1-1	ASSSGHDTEAF
TRBV19	13	-	TRBJ2-7	ASRQTGGGTYEQY
TRBV7-8	14	-	TRBJ1-5	ASSQLVGDRPQPQH
TRBV29-1	13	-	TRBJ2-5	SVGQAVAGQETQY
TRBV9	13	-	TRBJ1-2	ASSACRDRAYGYT
TRBV15	10	-	TRBJ2-7	ATSKDRNEQY
TRBV5-1	13	once	TRBJ1-4	ASSLKFSGSEKLF
TRBV4-1	12	-	TRBJ2-1	ASSPGLTYNEQF
TRBV11-1	13	-	TRBJ1-6	ASSLDRGGSSPLH
TRBV6-6	12	-	TRBJ2-5	ASIAGAIGETQY
TRBV9	13	-	TRBJ2-7	ASSPIPGATYEQY
TRBV5-1	13	-	TRBJ1-4	ASSLRQGWGEKLF
TRBV2	13	-	TRBJ2-5	ASSRGTSGKETQY
TRBV25-1	15	-	TRBJ2-1	ASSGGLAGSSYNEQF
TRBV7-6	12	once	TRBJ2-3	ASSSDRFTDTQY
TRBV4-3	11	-	TRBJ2-7	ASSQDLSYEQY
TRBV5-1	12	-	TRBJ2-5	ASTPGGPIETQY
TRBV5-4	12	-	TRBJ2-7	ASSSPGSSYEQY
TRBV19	17	-	TRBJ2-3	ASLGSGRWASGDIDTQY
TRBV11-2	13	-	TRBJ2-3	ASSLRGLSTDTQY
TRBV6-6	13	-	TRBJ2-7	ASSQPGQSDYEQY
TRBV18	13	-	TRBJ2-7	ASSPALAGGEEQY
TRBV7-8	13	-	TRBJ2-7	ASSLTGTIILEQY
TRBV28	16	-	TRBJ2-1	ASSLRLAGVRSYNEQF
TRBV5-6	13	-	TRBJ2-7	ASSRQGELPAEQY
TRBV23-1	15	-	TRBJ2-7	ASSTIPGQQYPYEQY
TRBV28	14	-	TRBJ2-5	ASSSTSGPSRETQY
TRBV5-6	13	once	TRBJ1-3	ASIRTGQGGNTIY
TRBV10-1	11	-	TRBJ1-6	ASSRKTNSPLH
TRBV14	14	-	TRBJ2-4	ASSQGGSPTKNIQY
TRBV6-1	13	-	TRBJ2-7	ASSISRDSSYEQY
TRBV12-1	13	few	TRBJ2-1	ASIPDRARHNEQF
TRBV30	16	once	TRBJ2-7	AWSVRRLAEPWANEQY
TRBV6-6	14	few	TRBJ2-7	ASSQLYRTGNDEQY
TRBV27	16	-	TRBJ2-1	ASSPVRGGPFSYNEQF
TRBV6-1	13	-	TRBJ2-3	ASSEFRVKPDTQY
TRBV5-4	12	-	TRBJ2-7	ASSLGDRDYEQY
TRBV27	13	-	TRBJ2-2	ASMGTTAGSGELF
TRBV4-1	13	-	TRBJ2-1	ASSQAAAVGNEQF
TRBV2	14	-	TRBJ2-5	AVSARAGALRETQY
TRBV5-4	12	-	TRBJ2-7	ASSFGLAGEEQY
TRBV4-3	12	-	TRBJ1-2	ASSQGWDSTVDT
TRBV5-1	13	-	TRBJ2-2	ASRPGQKNTGELF
TRBV4-1	13	-	TRBJ1-4	ASSQGEARDEKLF
TRBV9	15	-	TRBJ2-2	ASSVDYPAGDTGELF
TRBV13	13	-	TRBJ1-2	ASSLPGQGMNGYT
TRBV7-2	13	-	TRBJ2-7	ASSTVGAVTYEQY
TRBV5-6	11	-	TRBJ2-7	ASSLATGYEQY
TRBV28	10	-	TRBJ2-7	ASSLSAGEQY
TRBV9	16	-	TRBJ2-2	ASSVAGVGGFNTGELF